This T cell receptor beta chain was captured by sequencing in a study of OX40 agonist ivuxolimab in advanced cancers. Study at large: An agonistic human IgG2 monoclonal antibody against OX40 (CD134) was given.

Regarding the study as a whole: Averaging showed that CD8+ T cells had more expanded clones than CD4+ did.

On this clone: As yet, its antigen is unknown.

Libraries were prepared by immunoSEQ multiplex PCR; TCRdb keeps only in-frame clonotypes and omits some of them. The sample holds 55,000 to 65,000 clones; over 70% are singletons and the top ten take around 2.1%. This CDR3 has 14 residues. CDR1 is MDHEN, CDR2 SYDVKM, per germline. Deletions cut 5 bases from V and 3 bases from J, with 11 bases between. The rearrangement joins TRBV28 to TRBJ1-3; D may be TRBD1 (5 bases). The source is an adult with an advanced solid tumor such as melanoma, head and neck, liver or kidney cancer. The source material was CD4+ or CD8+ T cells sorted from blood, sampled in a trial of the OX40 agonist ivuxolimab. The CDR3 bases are TGTGCCAGCAGTCCGGGGGGGGATGGAAACACCATATATTTT. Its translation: CASSPGGDGNTIYF. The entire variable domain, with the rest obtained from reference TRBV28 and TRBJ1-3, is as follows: DVKVTQSSRYLVKRTGEKVFLECVQDMDHENMFWYRQDPGLGLRLIYFSYDVKMKEKGDIPEGYSVSREKKERFSLILESASTNQTSMYLCASSPGGDGNTIYFGEGSWLTVV.